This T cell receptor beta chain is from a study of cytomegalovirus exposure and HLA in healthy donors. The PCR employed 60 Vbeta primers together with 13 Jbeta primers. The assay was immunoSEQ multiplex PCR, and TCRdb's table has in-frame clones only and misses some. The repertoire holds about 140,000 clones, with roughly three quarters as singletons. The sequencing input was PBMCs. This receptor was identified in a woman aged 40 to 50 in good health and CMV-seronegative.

CDR3 loop: CASSYGTSPTDTQYF. Here the CDR3 DNA reads TGTGCCAGCAGTTATGGGACAAGCCCCACAGATACGCAGTATTTT. V is TRBV6-5 and J is TRBJ2-3, with a weak D call TRBD1 (6 bases). The V end lost 3 bases, the J end lost 2 bases, and 12 bases lay between the germline ends. Germline CDR1 and CDR2: MNHEY and SVGAGI. This CDR3 comprises 15 residues.